Sequencing of this TCR beta chain was carried out in a study of tissue T cells after allogeneic stem cell transplantation. Study-level results: The study did not identify alloreactive or antigen-specific tissue TCRs, and some clones might be persisting host cells. Few T cell clones were shared across patients, but motif clusters showed tissue-specific shared signatures. Sampling depth was limited, and the cohort was small and clinically varied. Tissue-detected TCR repertoire was only partly captured by blood and spleen T cells.

Comments on this clone: The antigen remains unidentified. Germline and genes: mouse. The read gets to within 1 residue of the CDR3 end, and the germline J gene fills in the rest.

In germline, CDR1 is NSQYPW, CDR2 LRSPGD (reference sequence). The CDR3 loop spans 14 amino acids. V was clipped by 1 base and J by 7 bases, with 10 bases between them. Assay: immunoSEQ multiplex PCR; the TCRdb copy retains only in-frame clones and omits some. This table has about 15,000 clones, 60% to 75% appearing once. The receptor was derived from a female BALB/c mouse in good health. The strain's MHC type: H2-d. This chain connects TRBV1 to TRBJ1-4; weak D call: TRBD1 (5 bases). Sequenced sample: spleen. CDR3 sequence: CTCSAVPGSERLFF. The CDR3 bases that were read are TGCACCTGCAGTGCAGTCCCAGGGAGCGAAAGATTATTT.